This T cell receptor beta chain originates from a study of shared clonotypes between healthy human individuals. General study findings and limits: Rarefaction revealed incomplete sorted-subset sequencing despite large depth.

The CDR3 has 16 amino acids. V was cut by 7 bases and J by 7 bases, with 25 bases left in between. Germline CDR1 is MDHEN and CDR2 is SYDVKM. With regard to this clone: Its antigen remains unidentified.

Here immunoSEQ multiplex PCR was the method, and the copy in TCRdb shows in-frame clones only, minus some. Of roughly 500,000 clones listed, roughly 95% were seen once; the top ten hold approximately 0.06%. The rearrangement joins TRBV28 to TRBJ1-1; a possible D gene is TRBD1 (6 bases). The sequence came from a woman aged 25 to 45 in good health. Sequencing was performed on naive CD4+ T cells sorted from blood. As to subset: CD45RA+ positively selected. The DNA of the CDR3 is TGTGCCAGCAACCTATGGGCAACGGGGGGCCGGAGTGAAGCTTTCTTT. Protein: CASNLWATGGRSEAFF.